These T cell receptor beta chains were read from a single sample in a study of blood T cells in healthy people across ages. MiXCR was run by TCRdb on the 5' RACE reads, yielding one entry per CDR3 protein. Seen here are 1.5 million to 2 million distinct CDR3 sequences, approximately 40% observed once, and the top ten hold more than 20%. Sequenced: blood. Receptors originate from a human donor in good health. Each CDR3 is given with its conserved first and last residue. D genes are given only for firm matches. Rows may omit the clone size; those that give it use once, few, many or a size class.

v_call,j_call,d_call,cdr3_length,clone_size,cdr3_aa,cdr3_nt
TRBV6-6,TRBJ1-2,NA,17,NA,CASSYSVPAGRDYGYTF,TGTGCCAGCAGTTACAGTGTTCCGGCAGGGCGCGACTATGGCTACACCTTC
TRBV6-2/TRBV6-3,TRBJ2-1,TRBD2,15,NA,CASSQLRRGGNEQFF,TGTGCCAGCAGTCAATTACGCCGGGGGGGGAATGAGCAGTTCTTC
TRBV20-1,TRBJ2-1,NA,14,NA,CSASGSSSMDEQFF,TGCAGTGCTAGTGGGTCCAGCTCTATGGATGAGCAGTTCTTC
TRBV20-1,TRBJ2-5,NA,12,few,CSAGAGLETQYF,TGCAGTGCTGGGGCGGGACTAGAGACCCAGTACTTC
TRBV5-6,TRBJ1-2,TRBD1,16,NA,CASSLALGQGASGYTF,TGTGCCAGCAGCTTGGCTTTAGGACAGGGGGCGAGCGGCTACACCTTC
TRBV18,TRBJ2-7,TRBD1,15,few,CASSPRTGAINEQYF,TGTGCCAGCTCACCCCGGACAGGGGCAATCAACGAGCAGTACTTC
TRBV5-1,TRBJ1-1,NA,14,NA,CASSPIDQNTEAFF,TGCGCCAGCAGCCCGATTGACCAGAACACTGAAGCTTTCTTT
TRBV20-1,TRBJ2-7,TRBD2,13,NA,CSATLAGTAKQYF,TGCAGTGCGACCCTAGCGGGGACCGCCAAGCAGTACTTC
TRBV6-1,TRBJ2-7,NA,13,NA,CASIPLTGNEQYF,TGTGCCAGCATTCCACTAACAGGGAATGAGCAGTACTTC
TRBV7-2,TRBJ2-5,TRBD2,15,NA,CASSLAAGGRETQYF,TGTGCCAGCAGCTTAGCGGCGGGGGGGCGGGAGACCCAGTACTTC
TRBV24-1,TRBJ1-5,NA,13,NA,CATSGDERQPQHF,TGTGCCACCAGTGGGGACGAACGGCAGCCCCAGCATTTT
TRBV28,TRBJ1-2,TRBD1,13,NA,CASRPTGVESYTF,TGTGCCAGCAGACCGACAGGGGTAGAGAGCTACACCTTC
TRBV4-3,TRBJ1-5,NA,15,once,CASSQASRKHQPQHF,TGCGCCAGCAGCCAGGCGTCAAGAAAACATCAGCCCCAGCATTTT
TRBV6-1,TRBJ2-1,TRBD1,18,NA,CASSGNPVQGLGNNEQFF,TGTGCCAGCAGTGGCAACCCGGTACAGGGGCTAGGAAACAATGAGCAGTTCTTC
TRBV5-1,TRBJ2-3,TRBD2,15,few,CASSFSGAGTDTQYF,TGCGCCAGCAGCTTTAGCGGGGCCGGCACAGATACGCAGTATTTT
TRBV28,TRBJ1-4,TRBD1,15,few,CASREGAGTNEKLFF,TGTGCCAGCAGAGAGGGGGCAGGTACTAATGAAAAACTGTTTTTT
TRBV9,TRBJ1-1,NA,13,few,CASSVDRAAEAFF,TGTGCCAGCAGCGTAGACAGGGCGGCTGAAGCTTTCTTT
TRBV5-5,TRBJ1-5,NA,14,few,CASSLGRPDQPQHF,TGTGCCAGCAGCTTAGGAAGGCCCGATCAGCCCCAGCATTTT
TRBV20-1,TRBJ1-1,NA,12,NA,CSAKEDYTEAFF,TGCAGTGCTAAGGAGGACTACACTGAAGCTTTCTTT
TRBV29-1,TRBJ2-1,NA,14,few,CSVLLPRGINEQFF,TGCAGCGTTTTACTTCCTCGGGGGATTAATGAGCAGTTCTTC
TRBV3-1,TRBJ2-1,NA,13,NA,CASSQTSGGAQFF,TGTGCCAGCAGCCAAACATCTGGGGGGGCCCAGTTCTTC
TRBV7-2,TRBJ2-1,NA,15,many,CASSSHRGGNNEQFF,TGTGCCAGCAGCTCCCACCGGGGCGGTAACAATGAGCAGTTCTTC
TRBV6-5,TRBJ1-1,TRBD1,15,NA,CASRGDRAPGTEAFF,TGTGCCAGCAGGGGGGACAGGGCCCCTGGTACTGAAGCTTTCTTT
TRBV5-1,TRBJ2-4,TRBD1,13,NA,CASSVPGQKIQHF,TGTGCCAGCAGCGTACCGGGACAGAAAATTCAGCACTTC
TRBV20-1,TRBJ1-6,NA,15,NA,CSARDRGALNSPLHF,TGCAGTGCTAGAGATCGAGGGGCGCTAAATTCACCCCTCCACTTT
TRBV20-1,TRBJ1-4,NA,12,once,CSAIEGVGKLFF,TGCAGTGCTATTGAGGGAGTGGGAAAACTGTTTTTT
TRBV12-3/TRBV12-4,TRBJ2-1,TRBD2,20,NA,CASSPGFGGGGDLSYNEQFF,TGTGCCAGCAGTCCGGGATTTGGTGGGGGGGGAGATCTGTCCTACAATGAGCAGTTCTTC
TRBV2,TRBJ2-5,TRBD2,14,NA,CASQAGGALETQYF,TGTGCCAGCCAAGCCGGGGGGGCCCTTGAGACCCAGTACTTC
TRBV7-6,TRBJ2-7,NA,15,NA,CASSLGVRGAYEQYF,TGTGCCAGCAGCTTAGGGGTGCGGGGTGCCTACGAGCAGTACTTC
TRBV5-1,TRBJ1-2,TRBD1,13,few,CASRVTGNYGYTF,TGCGCCAGCAGGGTGACAGGGAACTATGGCTACACCTTC
TRBV29-1,TRBJ2-3,TRBD1,12,few,CSTDRGQDTQYF,TGCAGCACAGACAGGGGGCAAGATACGCAGTATTTT
TRBV4-1,TRBJ2-1,TRBD2,16,NA,CASSQEASGGADEQFF,TGCGCCAGCAGCCAAGAGGCTAGCGGGGGGGCCGATGAGCAGTTCTTC
TRBV11-2,TRBJ1-2,NA,13,NA,CASSLRTAHGYTF,TGTGCCAGCAGCCTAAGGACGGCTCATGGCTACACCTTC
TRBV7-2,TRBJ2-7,NA,13,many,CASSLNSPYEQYF,TGTGCCAGCAGCTTAAACAGCCCCTACGAGCAGTACTTC
TRBV4-1,TRBJ2-1,NA,17,NA,CASSQEREEPAYNEQFF,TGCGCCAGCAGCCAAGAGAGGGAGGAACCCGCCTACAATGAGCAGTTCTTC
TRBV7-9,TRBJ2-7,TRBD1,14,NA,CASSRWDRVTEQYF,TGTGCCAGCAGCAGATGGGACAGGGTAACCGAGCAGTACTTC
TRBV12-3/TRBV12-4,TRBJ1-1,NA,13,few,CASTFYGNTEAFF,TGTGCCAGCACCTTTTATGGAAACACTGAAGCTTTCTTT
TRBV5-8,TRBJ2-7,TRBD2,16,NA,CASSLTTGLALHEQYF,TGTGCCAGCAGCTTGACTACTGGACTAGCCCTCCACGAGCAGTACTTC
TRBV2,TRBJ2-1,NA,12,few,CASKPPDNEQFF,TGTGCCAGCAAGCCCCCAGACAATGAGCAGTTCTTC
TRBV7-9,TRBJ2-5,NA,17,few,CASSLQHLGNKQETQYF,TGTGCCAGCAGCTTACAACATCTAGGAAATAAACAAGAGACCCAGTACTTC
TRBV3-1,TRBJ1-4,NA,15,few,CASSPNPGPFEKLFF,TGTGCCAGCAGCCCGAACCCGGGACCGTTTGAAAAACTGTTTTTT
TRBV7-2,TRBJ1-1,NA,13,NA,CANSLETQGSAFF,TGTGCCAACAGCTTAGAGACGCAGGGTTCAGCTTTCTTT
TRBV28,TRBJ1-2,NA,13,few,CASHLGTGYGYTF,TGTGCCAGCCACTTGGGGACGGGCTATGGCTACACCTTC
TRBV20-1,TRBJ2-3,TRBD2,18,once,CSATGTSGGGGSTDTQYF,TGCAGTGCAACCGGGACTAGCGGGGGGGGCGGCTCAACAGATACGCAGTATTTT
TRBV3-1,TRBJ2-7,TRBD2,17,few,CASSQEASGGVSYEQYF,TGTGCCAGCAGCCAGGAGGCTAGCGGGGGGGTCTCCTACGAGCAGTACTTC
TRBV3-1,TRBJ1-1,TRBD1,16,NA,CASSPGTGGLGTEAFF,TGTGCCAGCAGCCCCGGGACAGGGGGCTTGGGCACTGAAGCTTTCTTT
TRBV20-1,TRBJ1-2,NA,11,NA,CSARSVYGYTF,TGCAGTGCTAGATCCGTCTATGGCTACACCTTC
TRBV5-1,TRBJ1-2,TRBD1,13,NA,CASDSTGDYGYTF,TGCGCCAGCGATTCGACAGGGGACTATGGCTACACCTTC
TRBV5-1,TRBJ2-1,NA,16,once,CASSLYDQSLSNEQFF,TGCGCCAGCAGCTTGTATGACCAATCCCTCAGTAATGAGCAGTTCTTC
TRBV4-1,TRBJ1-2,NA,16,NA,CASSQIWAGVHYGYTF,TGCGCCAGCAGCCAAATCTGGGCGGGGGTTCACTATGGCTACACCTTC
TRBV5-1,TRBJ1-2,NA,14,few,CASSLVFGLEGYTF,TGCGCCAGCAGCTTGGTTTTCGGATTAGAGGGCTACACCTTC
TRBV3-1,TRBJ2-1,NA,12,few,CASSPSSPQQFF,TGTGCCAGCAGCCCAAGTTCTCCTCAGCAGTTCTTC